Listed below are T cell receptor beta chains from one sample, sequenced in a study of cytomegalovirus exposure and HLA in healthy donors. Sequenced by immunoSEQ multiplex PCR; TCRdb stores in-frame clones only, minus some. The table has about 180,000 clones, about 84% seen once; the top ten hold about 4.9%. Sequenced input: PBMCs. These receptors were collected from a man aged 18 to 29 in good health and CMV-seronegative. Both conserved end residues are part of each CDR3. The order of the fields is D gene, V gene, clone size, J gene, CDR3 protein, CDR3 DNA. D genes are given only for firm matches. Clone sizes are given selectively: once, few, many, or a class where the clone is expanded.

d_gene: .
v_gene: TRBV7-9
abundance: .
j_gene: TRBJ2-7
CDR3aa: CASSVSRDTTYEQYF
CDR3nt: TGTGCCAGCAGTGTATCCCGGGACACCACCTACGAGCAGTACTTC

d_gene: TRBD2
v_gene: TRBV9
abundance: .
j_gene: TRBJ2-5
CDR3aa: CASSVEGGPLKTQYF
CDR3nt: TGTGCCAGCAGCGTAGAGGGAGGGCCCTTGAAGACCCAGTACTTC

d_gene: .
v_gene: TRBV5-1
abundance: .
j_gene: TRBJ1-1
CDR3aa: CASSLGGVTNTEAFF
CDR3nt: TGCGCCAGCAGCTTAGGCGGGGTTACGAACACTGAAGCTTTCTTT

d_gene: .
v_gene: TRBV28
abundance: .
j_gene: TRBJ1-1
CDR3aa: CASSGPSDNTEAFF
CDR3nt: TGTGCCAGCAGTGGCCCCTCAGATAACACTGAAGCTTTCTTT

d_gene: TRBD2
v_gene: TRBV4-2
abundance: once
j_gene: TRBJ2-7
CDR3aa: CASSPAGEAEQYF
CDR3nt: TGTGCCAGCAGCCCCGCGGGAGAGGCCGAGCAGTACTTC

d_gene: .
v_gene: TRBV21-1
abundance: .
j_gene: TRBJ1-5
CDR3aa: CASGNRGSNQPQHF
CDR3nt: TGTGCCAGCGGTAACAGGGGCAGCAATCAGCCCCAGCATTTT

d_gene: .
v_gene: TRBV29-1
abundance: .
j_gene: TRBJ1-1
CDR3aa: CSDGGSGTEAFF
CDR3nt: TGCAGCGACGGGGGGAGTGGGACTGAAGCTTTCTTT

d_gene: .
v_gene: TRBV18
abundance: .
j_gene: TRBJ2-5
CDR3aa: CASSPASGQLETQYF
CDR3nt: TGTGCCAGCTCACCTGCCTCCGGACAGTTAGAGACCCAGTACTTC

d_gene: .
v_gene: TRBV6-5
abundance: once
j_gene: TRBJ1-2
CDR3aa: CASSEGQGRRGYTF
CDR3nt: TGTGCCAGCAGTGAAGGGCAGGGTCGTAGGGGCTACACCTTC

d_gene: .
v_gene: TRBV6-5
abundance: .
j_gene: TRBJ2-6
CDR3aa: CASSYTSSGANVLTF
CDR3nt: TGTGCCAGCAGTTATACAAGCTCTGGGGCCAACGTCCTGACTTTC

d_gene: .
v_gene: TRBV5-6
abundance: .
j_gene: TRBJ1-6
CDR3aa: CASSLAPGSKNSPLHF
CDR3nt: TGTGCCAGCAGCTTGGCCCCCGGGTCGAAAAATTCACCCCTCCACTTT

d_gene: .
v_gene: TRBV7-9
abundance: few
j_gene: TRBJ1-6
CDR3aa: CASSLLGSDSPLHF
CDR3nt: TGTGCCAGCAGCTTACTCGGTTCGGATTCACCCCTCCACTTT

d_gene: .
v_gene: TRBV2
abundance: .
j_gene: TRBJ2-3
CDR3aa: CASGGQTPPDTDTQYF
CDR3nt: TGTGCCAGCGGCGGACAAACACCACCAGACACAGATACGCAGTATTTT

d_gene: .
v_gene: TRBV11-2
abundance: few
j_gene: TRBJ2-2
CDR3aa: CASSLGAETGELFF
CDR3nt: TGTGCCAGCAGCTTAGGTGCGGAAACCGGGGAGCTGTTTTTT

d_gene: TRBD1
v_gene: TRBV27
abundance: .
j_gene: TRBJ1-1
CDR3aa: CASSSRGELMNTEAFF
CDR3nt: TGTGCCAGCAGTTCCAGGGGGGAATTAATGAACACTGAAGCTTTCTTT

d_gene: TRBD1
v_gene: TRBV25-1
abundance: .
j_gene: TRBJ1-2
CDR3aa: CASSAWGTEINYGYTF
CDR3nt: TGTGCCAGCAGTGCTTGGGGGACAGAAATTAACTATGGCTACACCTTC

d_gene: TRBD2
v_gene: TRBV7-3
abundance: once
j_gene: TRBJ2-2
CDR3aa: CASSSPGLATGELFF
CDR3nt: TGTGCCAGCAGCTCTCCGGGACTAGCAACCGGGGAGCTGTTTTTT

d_gene: .
v_gene: TRBV11-3
abundance: .
j_gene: TRBJ2-1
CDR3aa: CASSSAGRYNEQFF
CDR3nt: TGTGCCAGCAGCTCCGCAGGGCGCTACAATGAGCAGTTCTTC

d_gene: TRBD1
v_gene: TRBV10-3
abundance: few
j_gene: TRBJ1-1
CDR3aa: CAIQTGSTEAFF
CDR3nt: TGTGCCATACAGACAGGGTCGACTGAAGCTTTCTTT

d_gene: TRBD1
v_gene: TRBV19
abundance: .
j_gene: TRBJ1-5
CDR3aa: CASSTLPGQDSYSNQPQHF
CDR3nt: TGTGCCAGTAGTACCCTTCCGGGACAGGATTCTTATAGCAATCAGCCCCAGCATTTT

d_gene: TRBD1
v_gene: TRBV7-8
abundance: .
j_gene: TRBJ2-5
CDR3aa: CASSAGTGGRETQYF
CDR3nt: TGTGCCAGCAGCGCAGGGACAGGGGGCAGAGAGACCCAGTACTTC

d_gene: TRBD1
v_gene: TRBV5-4
abundance: .
j_gene: TRBJ2-2
CDR3aa: CASSLWTGWSKDTGELFF
CDR3nt: TGTGCCAGCAGCTTGTGGACAGGGTGGTCGAAGGACACCGGGGAGCTGTTTTTT

d_gene: TRBD2
v_gene: TRBV14
abundance: many
j_gene: TRBJ2-1
CDR3aa: CAQWSLVPGLAGGYEQFF
CDR3nt: TGTGCCCAGTGGAGTCTGGTACCGGGACTAGCGGGAGGCTATGAGCAGTTCTTC

d_gene: .
v_gene: TRBV7-6
abundance: .
j_gene: TRBJ2-7
CDR3aa: CASSLAGGQDLYEQYF
CDR3nt: TGTGCCAGCAGCTTAGCGGGAGGCCAAGACCTCTACGAGCAGTACTTC

d_gene: .
v_gene: TRBV6-1
abundance: once
j_gene: TRBJ2-5
CDR3aa: CASSVRGETQYF
CDR3nt: TGTGCCAGCAGTGTTCGGGGGGAGACCCAGTACTTC

d_gene: .
v_gene: TRBV28
abundance: .
j_gene: TRBJ2-1
CDR3aa: CASSFAGYNEQFF
CDR3nt: TGTGCCAGCAGTTTTGCGGGATACAATGAGCAGTTCTTC

d_gene: TRBD2
v_gene: TRBV11-1
abundance: few
j_gene: TRBJ2-5
CDR3aa: CASSLDRVLAGLETQYF
CDR3nt: TGTGCCAGCAGCTTAGATAGGGTACTAGCGGGATTGGAGACCCAGTACTTC

d_gene: TRBD1
v_gene: TRBV29-1
abundance: .
j_gene: TRBJ2-1
CDR3aa: CSVDPGQGVNEQFF
CDR3nt: TGCAGCGTTGATCCGGGACAGGGCGTGAATGAGCAGTTCTTC

d_gene: TRBD2
v_gene: TRBV5-8
abundance: .
j_gene: TRBJ2-1
CDR3aa: CASSFEVAGVFNEQFF
CDR3nt: TGTGCCAGCAGCTTTGAGGTAGCGGGAGTTTTCAATGAGCAGTTCTTC

d_gene: .
v_gene: TRBV7-8
abundance: .
j_gene: TRBJ1-2
CDR3aa: CASSLERLYGYTF
CDR3nt: TGTGCCAGCAGCTTAGAGAGACTCTATGGCTACACCTTC

d_gene: .
v_gene: TRBV19
abundance: .
j_gene: TRBJ1-5
CDR3aa: CASSIERGYQPQHF
CDR3nt: TGTGCCAGTAGTATAGAAAGGGGCTATCAGCCCCAGCATTTT